This T cell receptor (beta chain) emerged from a study of cytomegalovirus exposure and HLA in healthy donors. Findings and limits, study-wide: A highly shared variant cluster was judged a likely technical artifact.

A multiplex PCR was run with 60 Vbeta primers and 13 Jbeta primers. The method was immunoSEQ multiplex PCR; TCRdb's version includes in-frame clones alone and lacks a portion of them. This sample has roughly 180,000 clones, with less than 85% found just once. For this clone: The antigen is not known.

Sample: PBMCs. This TCR was sampled from a girl aged 5-17 years in good health and CMV-seropositive.

The CDR3 DNA follows: TGTGCCAGCAGCTCCGAGGGATGGAGCTCCTACAATGAGCAGTTCTTC. It codes for CASSSEGWSSYNEQFF. The chain links TRBV7-6 to TRBJ2-1; TRBD2 might be the D (5 bases). CDR3 length equals 16 residues. Trimming pared 4 bases from V and 0 bases from J, leaving 13 bases between. Per germline, CDR1 SGHVS and CDR2 FNYEAQ.